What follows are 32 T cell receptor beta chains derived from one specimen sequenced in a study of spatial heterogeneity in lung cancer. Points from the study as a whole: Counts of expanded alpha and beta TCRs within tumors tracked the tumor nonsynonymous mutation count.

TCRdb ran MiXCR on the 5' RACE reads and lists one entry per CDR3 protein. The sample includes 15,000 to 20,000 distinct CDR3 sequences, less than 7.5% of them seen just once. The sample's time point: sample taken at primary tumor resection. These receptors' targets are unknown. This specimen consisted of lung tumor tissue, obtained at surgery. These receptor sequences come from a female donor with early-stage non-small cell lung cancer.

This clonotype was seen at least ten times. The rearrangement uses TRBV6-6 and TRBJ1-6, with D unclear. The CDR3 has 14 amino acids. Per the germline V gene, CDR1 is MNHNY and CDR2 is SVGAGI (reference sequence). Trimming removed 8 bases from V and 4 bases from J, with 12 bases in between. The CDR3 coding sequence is TGTGCCAGCCTGATCGTACCTTATAATTCACCCCTCCACTTT. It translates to CASLIVPYNSPLHF.

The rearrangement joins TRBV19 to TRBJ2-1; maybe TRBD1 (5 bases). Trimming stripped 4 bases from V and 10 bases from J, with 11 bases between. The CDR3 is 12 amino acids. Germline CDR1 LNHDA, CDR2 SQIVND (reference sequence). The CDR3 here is CASSTGFREQFF. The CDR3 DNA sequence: TGTGCCAGTAGTACAGGGTTCCGGGAGCAGTTCTTC.

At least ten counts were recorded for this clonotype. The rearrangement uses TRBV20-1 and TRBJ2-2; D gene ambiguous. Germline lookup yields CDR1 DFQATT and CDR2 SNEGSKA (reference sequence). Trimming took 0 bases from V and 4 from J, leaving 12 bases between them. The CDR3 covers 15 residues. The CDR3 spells CSARDHPPSTGELFF. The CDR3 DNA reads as TGCAGTGCTAGAGATCACCCCCCTTCCACCGGGGAGCTGTTTTTT.

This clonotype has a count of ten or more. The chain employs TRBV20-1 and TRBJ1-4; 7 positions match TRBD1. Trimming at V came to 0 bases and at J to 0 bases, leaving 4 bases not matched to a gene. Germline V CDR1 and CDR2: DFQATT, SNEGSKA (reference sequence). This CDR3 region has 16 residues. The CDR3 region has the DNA TGCAGTGCTAGAGATCCCCAGGGGGCAACTAATGAAAAACTGTTTTTT. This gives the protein CSARDPQGATNEKLFF.

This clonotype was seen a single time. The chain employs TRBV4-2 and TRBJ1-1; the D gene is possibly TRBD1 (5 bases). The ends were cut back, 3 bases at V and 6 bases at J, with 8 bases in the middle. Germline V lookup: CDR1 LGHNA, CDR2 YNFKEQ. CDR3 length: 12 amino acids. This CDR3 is CASSQQGAEAFF. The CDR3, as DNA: TGTGCCAGCAGCCAGCAGGGTGCTGAAGCTTTCTTT.

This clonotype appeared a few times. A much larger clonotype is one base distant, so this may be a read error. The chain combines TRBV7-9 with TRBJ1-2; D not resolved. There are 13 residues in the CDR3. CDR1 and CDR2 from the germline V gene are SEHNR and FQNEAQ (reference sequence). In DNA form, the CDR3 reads TGTGTCAGCAGCGGAGGACCGACGAGTGGCTACACCTTC. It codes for CVSSGGPTSGYTF.

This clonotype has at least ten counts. The CDR3 DNA reads TGTGCCAGCAGCCAAGGGCAGGAGCTTAACTATGGCTACACCTTC. Amino acids: CASSQGQELNYGYTF. V usage is TRBV4-2 and J usage is TRBJ1-2; D gene ambiguous. Germline lookup yields CDR1 LGHNA and CDR2 YNFKEQ. This CDR3 is built from 15 residues. Trimming took off 1 base at V and 1 base at J, with 10 bases between the two ends.

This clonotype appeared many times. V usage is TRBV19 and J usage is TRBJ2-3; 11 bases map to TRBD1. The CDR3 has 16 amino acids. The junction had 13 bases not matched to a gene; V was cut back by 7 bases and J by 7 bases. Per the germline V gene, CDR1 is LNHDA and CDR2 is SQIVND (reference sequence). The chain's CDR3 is CASTGQGGRSRNTQYF. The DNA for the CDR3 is TGTGCCAGTACGGGACAGGGGGGCCGTTCGAGAAATACGCAGTATTTT.

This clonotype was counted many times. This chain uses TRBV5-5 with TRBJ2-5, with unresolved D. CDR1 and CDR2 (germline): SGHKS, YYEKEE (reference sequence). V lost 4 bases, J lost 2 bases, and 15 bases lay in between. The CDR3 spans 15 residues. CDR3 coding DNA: TGTGCCAGCAGCCCCCGGCGGCAGGTTCAAGAGACCCAGTACTTC. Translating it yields CASSPRRQVQETQYF. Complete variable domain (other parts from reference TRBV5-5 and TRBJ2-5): DAGVTQSPTHLIKTRGQQVTLRCSPISGHKSVSWYQQVLGQGPQFIFQYYEKEERGRGNFPDRFSARQFPNYSSELNVNALLLGDSALYLCASSPRRQVQETQYFGPGTRLLVL.

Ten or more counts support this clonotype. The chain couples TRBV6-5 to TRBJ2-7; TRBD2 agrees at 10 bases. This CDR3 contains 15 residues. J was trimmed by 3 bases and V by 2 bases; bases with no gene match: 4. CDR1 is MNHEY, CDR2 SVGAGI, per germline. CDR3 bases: TGTGCCAGCAGTTACAGGTCTAGCGGGAGCTACGAGCAGTACTTC. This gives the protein CASSYRSSGSYEQYF.

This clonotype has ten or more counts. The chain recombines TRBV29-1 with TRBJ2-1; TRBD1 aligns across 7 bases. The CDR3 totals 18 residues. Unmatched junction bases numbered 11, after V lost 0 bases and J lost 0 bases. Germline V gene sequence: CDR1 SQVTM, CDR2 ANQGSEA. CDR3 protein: CSVEDVKGADLSYNEQFF. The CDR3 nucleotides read TGCAGCGTTGAAGATGTAAAGGGGGCTGACCTCTCCTACAATGAGCAGTTCTTC.

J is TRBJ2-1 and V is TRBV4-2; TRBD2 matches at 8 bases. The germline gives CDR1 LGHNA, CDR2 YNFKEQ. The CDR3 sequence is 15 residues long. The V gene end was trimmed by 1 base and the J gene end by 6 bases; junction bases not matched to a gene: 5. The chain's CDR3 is CASSQVSGGLNEQFF. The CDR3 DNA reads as TGTGCCAGCAGCCAAGTGAGCGGGGGTCTCAATGAGCAGTTCTTC.

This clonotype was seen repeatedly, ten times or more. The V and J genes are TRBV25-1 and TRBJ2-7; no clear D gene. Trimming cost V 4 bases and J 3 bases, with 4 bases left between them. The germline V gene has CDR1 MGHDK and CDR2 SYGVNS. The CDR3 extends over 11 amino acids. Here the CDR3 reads CASSGYYEQYF. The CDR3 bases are TGTGCCAGCAGTGGGTACTACGAGCAGTACTTC.

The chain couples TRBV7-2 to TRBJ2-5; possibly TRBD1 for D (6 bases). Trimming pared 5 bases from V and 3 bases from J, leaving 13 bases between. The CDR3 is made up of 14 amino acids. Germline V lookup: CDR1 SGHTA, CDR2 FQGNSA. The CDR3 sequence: CASSPNRDKETQYF. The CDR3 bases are TGTGCCAGCAGCCCGAACCGGGACAAAGAGACCCAGTACTTC.

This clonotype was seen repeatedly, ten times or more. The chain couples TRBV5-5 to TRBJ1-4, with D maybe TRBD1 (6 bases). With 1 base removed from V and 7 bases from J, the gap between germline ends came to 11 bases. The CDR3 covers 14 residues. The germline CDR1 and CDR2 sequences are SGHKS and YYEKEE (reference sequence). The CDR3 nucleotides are TGTGCCAGCAGCTTGATCGGGGGCGGTGAAAAACTGTTTTTT. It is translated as CASSLIGGGEKLFF. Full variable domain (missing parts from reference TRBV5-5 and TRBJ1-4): DAGVTQSPTHLIKTRGQQVTLRCSPISGHKSVSWYQQVLGQGPQFIFQYYEKEERGRGNFPDRFSARQFPNYSSELNVNALLLGDSALYLCASSLIGGGEKLFFGSGTQLSVL.

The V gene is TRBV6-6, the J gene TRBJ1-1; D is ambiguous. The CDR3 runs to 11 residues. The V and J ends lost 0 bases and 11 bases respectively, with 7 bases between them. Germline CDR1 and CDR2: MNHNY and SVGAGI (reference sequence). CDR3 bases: TGTGCCAGCAGTTACTCGATCCAGGCTTTCTTT. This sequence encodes CASSYSIQAFF.

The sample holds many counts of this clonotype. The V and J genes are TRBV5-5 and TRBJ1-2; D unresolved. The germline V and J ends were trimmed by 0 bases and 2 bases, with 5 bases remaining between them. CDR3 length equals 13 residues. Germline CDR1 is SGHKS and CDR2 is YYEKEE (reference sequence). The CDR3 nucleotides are TGTGCCAGCAGCTTGGACTGGAACTATGGCTACACCTTC. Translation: CASSLDWNYGYTF.

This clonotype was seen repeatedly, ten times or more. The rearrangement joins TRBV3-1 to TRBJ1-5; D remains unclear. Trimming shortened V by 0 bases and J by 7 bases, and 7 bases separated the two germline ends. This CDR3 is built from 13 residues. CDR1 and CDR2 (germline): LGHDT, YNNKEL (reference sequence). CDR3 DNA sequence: TGTGCCAGCAGCCAAGATCGGGTCCAGCCCCAGCATTTT. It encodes CASSQDRVQPQHF.

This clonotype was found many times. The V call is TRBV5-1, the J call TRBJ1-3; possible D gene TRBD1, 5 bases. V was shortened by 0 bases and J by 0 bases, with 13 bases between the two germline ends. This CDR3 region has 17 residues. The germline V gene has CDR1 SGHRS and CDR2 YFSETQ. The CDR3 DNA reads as TGCGCCAGCAGCTTGGGGGCAGGGTCCGTCTCTGGAAACACCATATATTTT. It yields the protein CASSLGAGSVSGNTIYF.

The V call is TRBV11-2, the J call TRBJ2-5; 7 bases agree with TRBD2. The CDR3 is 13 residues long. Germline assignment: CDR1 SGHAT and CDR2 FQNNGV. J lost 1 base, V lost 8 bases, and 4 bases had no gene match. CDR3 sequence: CASEPGGQETQYF. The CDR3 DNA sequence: TGTGCCAGCGAACCGGGGGGCCAAGAGACCCAGTACTTC.

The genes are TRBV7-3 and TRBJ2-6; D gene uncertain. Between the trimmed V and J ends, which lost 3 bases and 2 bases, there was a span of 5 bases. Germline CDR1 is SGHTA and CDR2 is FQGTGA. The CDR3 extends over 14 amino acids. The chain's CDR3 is CASSLGTGANVLTF. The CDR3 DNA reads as TGTGCCAGCAGCTTGGGTACTGGGGCCAACGTCCTGACTTTC.

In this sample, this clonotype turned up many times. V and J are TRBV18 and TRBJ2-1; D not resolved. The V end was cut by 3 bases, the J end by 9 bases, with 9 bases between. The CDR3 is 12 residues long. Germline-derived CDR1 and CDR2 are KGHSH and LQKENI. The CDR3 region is CASSPILGEQFF. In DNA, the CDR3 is TGTGCCAGCTCACCCATTCTCGGTGAGCAGTTCTTC.

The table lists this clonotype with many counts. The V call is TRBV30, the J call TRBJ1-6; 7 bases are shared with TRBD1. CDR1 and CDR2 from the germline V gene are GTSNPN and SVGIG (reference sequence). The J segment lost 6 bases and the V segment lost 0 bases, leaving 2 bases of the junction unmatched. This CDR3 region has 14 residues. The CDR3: CAWSVGQSNSPLHF. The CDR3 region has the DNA TGTGCCTGGAGTGTGGGACAGAGTAATTCACCCCTCCACTTT.

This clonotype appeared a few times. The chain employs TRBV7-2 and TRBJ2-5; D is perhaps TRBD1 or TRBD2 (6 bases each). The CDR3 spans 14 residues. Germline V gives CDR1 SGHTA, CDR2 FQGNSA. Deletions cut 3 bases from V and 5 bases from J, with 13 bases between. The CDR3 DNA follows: TGTGCCAGCAGCTTGATCGGGGGCCCCGAGACCCAGTACTTC. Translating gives CASSLIGGPETQYF.

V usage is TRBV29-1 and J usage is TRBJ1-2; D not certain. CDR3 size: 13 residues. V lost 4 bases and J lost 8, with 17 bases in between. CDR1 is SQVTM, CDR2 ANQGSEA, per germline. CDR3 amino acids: CSVVARLSSGYTF. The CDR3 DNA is TGCAGCGTTGTCGCCCGGCTCTCCTCGGGCTACACCTTC.

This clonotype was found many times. The CDR3 nucleotides read TGTGCCAGCAGCCCCCCCGGCAGGCTAGCGGGCTACGAGCAGTACTTC. Translated: CASSPPGRLAGYEQYF. The chain employs TRBV7-2 and TRBJ2-7; 8 bases align to TRBD2. CDR1 is SGHTA and CDR2 is FQGNSA in the germline V gene. CDR3 length equals 16 residues. J gave up 3 bases and V 5 bases, and 12 bases lay outside the gene matches.

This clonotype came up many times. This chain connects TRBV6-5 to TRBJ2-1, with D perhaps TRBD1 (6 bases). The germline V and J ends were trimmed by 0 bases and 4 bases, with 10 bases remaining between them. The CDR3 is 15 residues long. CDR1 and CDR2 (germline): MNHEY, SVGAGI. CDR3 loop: CASSYSGTPYNEQFF. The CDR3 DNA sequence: TGTGCCAGCAGTTACTCCGGGACACCATACAATGAGCAGTTCTTC.

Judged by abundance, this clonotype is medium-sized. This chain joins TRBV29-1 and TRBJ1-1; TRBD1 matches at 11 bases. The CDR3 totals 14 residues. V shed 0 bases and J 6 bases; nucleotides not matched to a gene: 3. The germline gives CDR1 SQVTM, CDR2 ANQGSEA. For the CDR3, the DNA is TGCAGCGTTGAAGAGGGACAGGGGGGGGCTGAAGCTTTCTTT. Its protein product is CSVEEGQGGAEAFF.

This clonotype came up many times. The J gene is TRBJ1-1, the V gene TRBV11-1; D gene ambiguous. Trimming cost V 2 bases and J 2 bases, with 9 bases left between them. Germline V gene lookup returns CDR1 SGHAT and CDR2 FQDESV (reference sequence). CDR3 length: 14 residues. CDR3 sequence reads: CASSLTSSNTEAFF. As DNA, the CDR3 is TGTGCCAGCAGCTTAACCTCATCCAACACTGAAGCTTTCTTT.

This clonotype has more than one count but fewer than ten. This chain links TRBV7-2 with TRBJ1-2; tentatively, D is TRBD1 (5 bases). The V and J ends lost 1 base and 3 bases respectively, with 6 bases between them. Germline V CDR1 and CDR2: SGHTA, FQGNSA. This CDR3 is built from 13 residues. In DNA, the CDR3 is TGTGCCAGCAGCTTAGGGGGGTACTATGGCTACACCTTC. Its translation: CASSLGGYYGYTF. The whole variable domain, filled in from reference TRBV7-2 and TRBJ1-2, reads GAGVSQSPSNKVTEKGKDVELRCDPISGHTALYWYRQSLGQGLEFLIYFQGNSAPDKSGLPSDRFSAERTGGSVSTLTIQRTQQEDSAVYLCASSLGGYYGYTFGSGTRLTVV.

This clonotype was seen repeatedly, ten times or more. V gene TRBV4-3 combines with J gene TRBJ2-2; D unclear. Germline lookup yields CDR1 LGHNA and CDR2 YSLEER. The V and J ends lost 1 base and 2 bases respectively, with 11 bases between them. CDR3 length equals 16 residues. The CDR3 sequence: CASSQGFIRNTGELFF. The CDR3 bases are TGCGCCAGCAGCCAAGGCTTCATTCGAAACACCGGGGAGCTGTTTTTT.

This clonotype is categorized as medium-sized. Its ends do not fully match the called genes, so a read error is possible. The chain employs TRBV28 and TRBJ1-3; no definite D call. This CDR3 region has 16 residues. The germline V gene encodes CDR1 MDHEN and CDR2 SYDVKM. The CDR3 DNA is TGTGCCAGCAGCCGAGGCCCCGCAGCTAGTGGAACCACCATATATTTT. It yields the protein CASSRGPAASGTTIYF.